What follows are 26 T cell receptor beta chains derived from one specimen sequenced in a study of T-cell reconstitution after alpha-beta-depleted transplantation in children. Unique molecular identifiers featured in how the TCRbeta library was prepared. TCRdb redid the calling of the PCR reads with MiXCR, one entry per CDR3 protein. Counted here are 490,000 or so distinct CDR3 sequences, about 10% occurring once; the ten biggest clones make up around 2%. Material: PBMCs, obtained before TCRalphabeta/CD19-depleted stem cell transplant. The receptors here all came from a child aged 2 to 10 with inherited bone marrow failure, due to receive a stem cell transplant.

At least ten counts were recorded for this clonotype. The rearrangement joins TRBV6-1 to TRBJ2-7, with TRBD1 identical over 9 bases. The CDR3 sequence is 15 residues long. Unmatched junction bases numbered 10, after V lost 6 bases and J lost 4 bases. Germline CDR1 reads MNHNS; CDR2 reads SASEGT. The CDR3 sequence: CASSDPGQGAYEQYF. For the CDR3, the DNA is TGTGCCAGCAGCGATCCGGGACAGGGAGCGTACGAGCAGTACTTC.

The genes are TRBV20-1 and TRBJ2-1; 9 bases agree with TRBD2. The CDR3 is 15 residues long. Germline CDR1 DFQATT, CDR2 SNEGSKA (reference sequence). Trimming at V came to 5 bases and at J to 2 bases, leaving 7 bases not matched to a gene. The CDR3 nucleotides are TGCAGTGCTGCCACAGCGGGAGGTCCCTACAATGAGCAGTTCTTC. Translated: CSAATAGGPYNEQFF.

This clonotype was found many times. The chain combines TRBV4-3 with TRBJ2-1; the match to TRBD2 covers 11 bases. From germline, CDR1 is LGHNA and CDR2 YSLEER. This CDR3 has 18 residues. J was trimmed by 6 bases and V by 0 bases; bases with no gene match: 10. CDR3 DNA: TGCGCCAGCAGCCAAGAAATCTCGGCCCTAGCGGGAGGCAATGAGCAGTTCTTC. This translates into CASSQEISALAGGNEQFF.

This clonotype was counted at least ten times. The CDR3 nucleotides are TGCGCCAGCAGCTTCCGACAGGGCAAAGGGCTAACGTACGAGCAGTACTTC. Translating gives CASSFRQGKGLTYEQYF. This chain links TRBV4-1 with TRBJ2-7; 7 bases are shared with TRBD1. The CDR3 is made up of 17 amino acids. Unmatched junction bases numbered 17, after V lost 5 bases and J lost 4 bases. The germline CDR1 and CDR2 sequences are MGHRA and YSYEKL.

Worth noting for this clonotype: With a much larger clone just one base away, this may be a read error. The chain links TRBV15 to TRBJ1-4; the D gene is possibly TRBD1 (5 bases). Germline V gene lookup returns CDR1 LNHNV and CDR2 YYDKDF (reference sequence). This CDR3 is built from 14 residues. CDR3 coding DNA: TGTGCCACCAGCGAGGGACCAACTAATGAAACACTGTTTTTT. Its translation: CATSEGPTNETLFF.

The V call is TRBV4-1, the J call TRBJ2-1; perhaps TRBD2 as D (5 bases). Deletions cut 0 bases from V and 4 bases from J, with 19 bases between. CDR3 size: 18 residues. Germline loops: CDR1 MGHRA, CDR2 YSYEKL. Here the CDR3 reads CASSQDPPTRDLYNEQFF. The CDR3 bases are TGCGCCAGCAGCCAAGATCCCCCAACTAGAGATCTGTACAATGAGCAGTTCTTC.

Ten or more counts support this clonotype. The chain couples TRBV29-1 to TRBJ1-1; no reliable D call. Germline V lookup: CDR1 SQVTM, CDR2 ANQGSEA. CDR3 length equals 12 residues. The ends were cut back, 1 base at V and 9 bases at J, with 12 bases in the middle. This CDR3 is CSVEGNEEKAFF. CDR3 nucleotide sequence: TGCAGCGTTGAAGGTAACGAGGAAAAAGCTTTCTTT.

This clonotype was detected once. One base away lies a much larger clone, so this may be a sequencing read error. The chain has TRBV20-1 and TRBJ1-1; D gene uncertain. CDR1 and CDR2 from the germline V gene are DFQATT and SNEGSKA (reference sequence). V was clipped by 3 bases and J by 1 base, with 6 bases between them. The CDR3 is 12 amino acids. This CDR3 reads CSASDGNTEAFF. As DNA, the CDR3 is TGCAGTGCTAGCGATGGGAACACTGAAGCTTTCTTT.

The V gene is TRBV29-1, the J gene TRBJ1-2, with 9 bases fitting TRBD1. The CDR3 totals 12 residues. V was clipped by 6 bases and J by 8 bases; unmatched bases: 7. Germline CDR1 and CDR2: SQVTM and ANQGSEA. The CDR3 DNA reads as TGCAGCGTCAGGACAGGGGTCGAAGGCTACACCTTC. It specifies CSVRTGVEGYTF.

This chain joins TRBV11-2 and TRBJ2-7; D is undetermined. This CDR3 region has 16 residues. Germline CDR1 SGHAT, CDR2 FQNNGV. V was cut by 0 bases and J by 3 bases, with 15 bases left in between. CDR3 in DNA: TGTGCCAGCAGCTTAGACCCGACCGTAACGATCTACGAGCAGTACTTC. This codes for CASSLDPTVTIYEQYF.

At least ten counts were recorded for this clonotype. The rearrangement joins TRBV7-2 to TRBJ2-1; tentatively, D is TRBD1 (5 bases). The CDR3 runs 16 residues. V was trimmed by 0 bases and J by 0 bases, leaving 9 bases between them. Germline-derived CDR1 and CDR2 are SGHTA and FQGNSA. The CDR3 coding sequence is TGTGCCAGCAGCTTAGCGACAGTGAGCTCCTACAATGAGCAGTTCTTC. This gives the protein CASSLATVSSYNEQFF.

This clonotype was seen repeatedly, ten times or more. The CDR3 coding sequence is TGTGCCAGCAGTTTAGATGACTGGCTAGCGGGAGGCCTAGCCAAAAACATTCAGTACTTC. The encoded protein is CASSLDDWLAGGLAKNIQYF. The V call is TRBV12-3 or TRBV12-4, the J call TRBJ2-4; 11 bases line up with TRBD2. Losses at the gene ends were 1 base for V and 0 bases for J; bases not matched to a gene: 11. This CDR3 spans 20 amino acids.

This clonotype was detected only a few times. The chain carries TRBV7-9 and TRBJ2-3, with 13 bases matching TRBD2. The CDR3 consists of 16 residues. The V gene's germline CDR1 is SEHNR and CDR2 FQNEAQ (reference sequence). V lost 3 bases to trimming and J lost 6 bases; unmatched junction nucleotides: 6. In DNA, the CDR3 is TGTGCCAGCAGCTTCCGACTAGCGGGAGGCGGGGATACGCAGTATTTT. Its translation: CASSFRLAGGGDTQYF.

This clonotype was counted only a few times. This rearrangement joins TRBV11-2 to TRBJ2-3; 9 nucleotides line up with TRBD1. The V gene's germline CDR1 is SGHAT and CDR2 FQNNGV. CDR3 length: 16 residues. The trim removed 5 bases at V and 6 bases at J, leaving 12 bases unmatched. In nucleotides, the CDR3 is TGTGCCAGCAGCCCTAGTGGGCGGACAGGGGTGGATACGCAGTATTTT. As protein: CASSPSGRTGVDTQYF.

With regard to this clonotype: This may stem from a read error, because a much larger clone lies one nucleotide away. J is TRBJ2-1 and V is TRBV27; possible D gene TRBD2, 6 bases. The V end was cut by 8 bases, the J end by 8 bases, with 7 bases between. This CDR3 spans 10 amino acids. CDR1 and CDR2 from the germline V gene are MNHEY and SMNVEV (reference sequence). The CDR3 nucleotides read TGTGCCAGCGGGGGGTATGAGCAGTTCTTC. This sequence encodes CASGGYEQFF.

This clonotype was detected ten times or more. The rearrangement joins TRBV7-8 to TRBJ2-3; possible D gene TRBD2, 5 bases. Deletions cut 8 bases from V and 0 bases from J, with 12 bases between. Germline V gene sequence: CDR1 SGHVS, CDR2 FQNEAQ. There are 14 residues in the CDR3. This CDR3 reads CASSRRVSTDTQYF. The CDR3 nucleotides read TGTGCCAGCTCGCGGCGGGTTAGCACAGATACGCAGTATTTT.

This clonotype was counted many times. The CDR3 loop is CASSLGMAGSTDTQYF. The CDR3 DNA follows: TGTGCCAGCAGCTTAGGGATGGCGGGGAGCACAGATACGCAGTATTTT. The chain recombines TRBV7-9 with TRBJ2-3; D possibly corresponds to TRBD2 (6 bases). The V gene's germline CDR1 is SEHNR and CDR2 FQNEAQ (reference sequence). The CDR3 is 16 amino acids. V dropped 1 base and J dropped 0 bases, with 11 bases sitting between them.

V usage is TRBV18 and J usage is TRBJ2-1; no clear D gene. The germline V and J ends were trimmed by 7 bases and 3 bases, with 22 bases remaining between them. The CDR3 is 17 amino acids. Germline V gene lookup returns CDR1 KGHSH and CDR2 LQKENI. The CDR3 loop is CASCTSQQKHYYNEQFF. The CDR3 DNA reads TGTGCCAGCTGCACCTCCCAACAGAAACACTACTACAATGAGCAGTTCTTC. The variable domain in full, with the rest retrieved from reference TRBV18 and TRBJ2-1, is NAGVMQNPRHLVRRRGQEARLRCSPMKGHSHVYWYRQLPEEGLKFMVYLQKENIIDESGMPKERFSAEFPKEGPSILRIQQVVRGDSAAYFCASCTSQQKHYYNEQFFGPGTRLTVL.

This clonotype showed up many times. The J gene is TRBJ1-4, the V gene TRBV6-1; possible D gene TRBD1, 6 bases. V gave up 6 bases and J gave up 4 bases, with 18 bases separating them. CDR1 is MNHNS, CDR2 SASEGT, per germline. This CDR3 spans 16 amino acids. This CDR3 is CASSRRQGFGNEKLFF. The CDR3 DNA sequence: TGTGCCAGCAGCCGAAGGCAGGGGTTTGGTAATGAAAAACTGTTTTTT.

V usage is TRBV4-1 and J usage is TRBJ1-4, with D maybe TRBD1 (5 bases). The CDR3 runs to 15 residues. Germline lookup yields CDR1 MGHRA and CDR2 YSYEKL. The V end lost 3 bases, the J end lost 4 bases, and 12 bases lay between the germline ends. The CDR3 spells CASSHPGGGNEKLFF. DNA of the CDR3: TGCGCCAGCAGCCACCCCGGGGGTGGTAATGAAAAACTGTTTTTT.

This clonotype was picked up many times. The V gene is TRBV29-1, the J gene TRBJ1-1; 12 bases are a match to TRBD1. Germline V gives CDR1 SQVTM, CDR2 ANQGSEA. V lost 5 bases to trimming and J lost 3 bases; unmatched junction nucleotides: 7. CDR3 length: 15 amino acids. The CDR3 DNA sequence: TGCAGCGTTCGGGACAGGGGGCCGTCTGACACTGAAGCTTTCTTT. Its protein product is CSVRDRGPSDTEAFF.

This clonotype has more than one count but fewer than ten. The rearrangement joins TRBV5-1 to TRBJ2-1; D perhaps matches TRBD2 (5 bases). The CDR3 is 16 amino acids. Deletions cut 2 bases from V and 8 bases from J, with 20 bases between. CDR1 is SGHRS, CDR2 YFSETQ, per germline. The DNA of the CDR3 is TGCGCCAGCAGCTTCAAGGACTTCGAAAGGTCCCATGAGCAGTTCTTC. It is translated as CASSFKDFERSHEQFF.

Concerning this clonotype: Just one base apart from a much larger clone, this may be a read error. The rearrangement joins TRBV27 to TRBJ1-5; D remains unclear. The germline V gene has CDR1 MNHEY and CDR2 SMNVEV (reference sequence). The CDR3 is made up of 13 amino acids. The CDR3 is CASSLRTDQHQHF. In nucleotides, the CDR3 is TGTGCCAGCAGTTTGAGGACTGATCAGCACCAGCATTTT.

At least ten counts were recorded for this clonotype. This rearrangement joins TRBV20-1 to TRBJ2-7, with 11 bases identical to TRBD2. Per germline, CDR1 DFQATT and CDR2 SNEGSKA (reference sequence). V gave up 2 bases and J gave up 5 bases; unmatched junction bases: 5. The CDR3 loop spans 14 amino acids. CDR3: CSARKTSGADEQYF. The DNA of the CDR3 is TGCAGTGCTAGAAAGACTAGCGGGGCGGACGAGCAGTACTTC.

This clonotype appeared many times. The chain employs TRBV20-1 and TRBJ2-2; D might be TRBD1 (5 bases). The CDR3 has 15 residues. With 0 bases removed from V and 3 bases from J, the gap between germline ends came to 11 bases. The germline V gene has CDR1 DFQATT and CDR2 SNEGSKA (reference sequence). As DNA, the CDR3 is TGCAGTGCTAGAGACGCAACAGGCGACACCGGGGAGCTGTTTTTT. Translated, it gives CSARDATGDTGELFF.

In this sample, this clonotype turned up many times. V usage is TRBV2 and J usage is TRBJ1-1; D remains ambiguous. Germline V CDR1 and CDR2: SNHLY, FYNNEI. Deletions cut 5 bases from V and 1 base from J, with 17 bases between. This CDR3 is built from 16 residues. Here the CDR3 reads CASSSPFDGTNTEAFF. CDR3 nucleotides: TGTGCCAGCAGTTCACCATTCGACGGAACGAACACTGAAGCTTTCTTT.